This TCR beta chain came from a study of blood T cells in healthy people across ages. General study findings and limits: Roughly linear age-related decline in beta diversity appeared, significant by age about 37.

This clonotype turned up a few times. Its target is unknown. A sample-barcoded 5' primer and a J-beta primer mix were used in a second PCR of roughly 6 to 11 cycles. Each cDNA molecule received a tag from a template-switch adaptor that had 12 random nucleotides. TCRdb reprocessed the 5' RACE reads via MiXCR and lists one record per CDR3 protein. The sample contains some 780,000 distinct CDR3 sequences, roughly 50% of which appear only once. The CDR3 has 14 amino acids. Germline V gene data show CDR1 as SQVTM and CDR2 as ANQGSEA. V was shortened by 7 bases and J by 7 bases, with 23 bases between the two germline ends.

The sequenced sample consisted of blood. The chain combines TRBV29-1 with TRBJ2-7, with D perhaps matching TRBD1 or TRBD2 (7 bases each). The source of this sequence is a man aged 35 to 55 in good health. CDR3 nucleotide sequence: TGCAGCGCCGCCAGGGGCAGGGGGACTAATGAGCAGTACTTC. Amino acid sequence: CSAARGRGTNEQYF.